Following are 27 T cell receptor beta chains from one sample sequenced in a study of cytomegalovirus exposure and HLA in healthy donors. Primers included in the PCR were 60 Vbeta and 13 Jbeta primers. Using immunoSEQ multiplex PCR, the repertoire was profiled, and TCRdb retains in-frame clones only, with some absent. The data contain roughly 160,000 clones, about 71% of them singletons. Sequencing was carried out using PBMCs. These receptors originate from a woman aged 25 to 39 in good health and CMV-seronegative.

V and J are TRBV7-9 and TRBJ2-5, with TRBD1 matching over 9 bases. Per the germline V gene, CDR1 is SEHNR and CDR2 is FQNEAQ (reference sequence). J lost 0 bases, V lost 1 base, and 6 bases had no gene match. The CDR3 extends over 17 amino acids. CDR3 nucleotide sequence: TGTGCCAGCAGCTTAGGCCACGGGACAGGGTACCAAGAGACCCAGTACTTC. Its translation is CASSLGHGTGYQETQYF.

This rearrangement joins TRBV7-2 to TRBJ1-2; D is undetermined. V was pared by 1 base and J by 4 bases, with 16 bases between. The germline gives CDR1 SGHTA, CDR2 FQGNSA. The CDR3 is 16 amino acids. The CDR3 region has the DNA TGTGCCAGCAGCTTAGGGGCGGGCAGCGCCAGCTATGGCTACACCTTC. It specifies CASSLGAGSASYGYTF. Filled out from reference TRBV7-2 and TRBJ1-2, the complete variable domain reads GAGVSQSPSNKVTEKGKDVELRCDPISGHTALYWYRQSLGQGLEFLIYFQGNSAPDKSGLPSDRFSAERTGGSVSTLTIQRTQQEDSAVYLCASSLGAGSASYGYTFGSGTRLTVV.

V gene TRBV4-2 combines with J gene TRBJ1-6; 8 nucleotides match TRBD1. Germline V gene data show CDR1 as LGHNA and CDR2 as YNFKEQ. The V and J ends lost 0 bases and 7 bases, in that order; junction bases with no gene match: 5. The CDR3 has 16 amino acids. The chain's CDR3 is CASSQEVRTGNSPLHF. CDR3 bases: TGTGCCAGCAGCCAAGAAGTCAGGACAGGGAATTCACCCCTCCACTTT.

The chain is built from TRBV10-1 and TRBJ2-7, with 11 nucleotides matching TRBD2. Trimming took 4 bases from V and 3 from J; bases not matched to a gene: 2. The CDR3 is 14 residues long. Germline CDR1 WNHNN, CDR2 SYGVQD (reference sequence). This CDR3 is CASSVLAGVYEQYF. Here the CDR3 DNA reads TGCGCCAGCAGTGTACTAGCGGGGGTCTACGAGCAGTACTTC.

V usage is TRBV5-1 and J usage is TRBJ1-3, with 7 bases that match TRBD1. Germline CDR1 and CDR2: SGHRS and YFSETQ. The CDR3 totals 17 residues. With 0 bases clipped from V and 2 bases from J, the junction kept 8 bases outside the gene matches. The DNA of the CDR3 is TGCGCCAGCAGCTTGGGTATTACAGGGGATACTGGAAACACCATATATTTT. It specifies CASSLGITGDTGNTIYF. The whole variable domain, remainder taken from reference TRBV5-1 and TRBJ1-3, is KAGVTQTPRYLIKTRGQQVTLSCSPISGHRSVSWYQQTPGQGLQFLFEYFSETQRNKGNFPGRFSGRQFSNSRSEMNVSTLELGDSALYLCASSLGITGDTGNTIYFGEGSWLTVV.

This clone showed up just a few times. The gene calls are TRBV6-1 and TRBJ1-5, with D perhaps matching TRBD1 (6 bases). V lost 7 bases and J lost 0, with 13 bases in between. CDR1 is MNHNS, CDR2 SASEGT, per germline. The CDR3 runs to 15 residues. CDR3 DNA sequence: TGTGCCAGCATATCACAGGGCTATAGCAATCAGCCCCAGCATTTT. This gives the protein CASISQGYSNQPQHF.

This clone was picked up one time. V and J are TRBV5-5 and TRBJ1-1; 7 bases match TRBD1. After removal of 0 bases from V and 0 bases from J, the junction contained 2 bases not matched to a gene. The CDR3 sequence is 15 residues long. Germline assignment: CDR1 SGHKS and CDR2 YYEKEE (reference sequence). The CDR3 sequence is CASSLGGQLNTEAFF. DNA for the CDR3: TGTGCCAGCAGCTTGGGGGGACAGCTGAACACTGAAGCTTTCTTT.

Only a few counts were recorded for this clone. The chain has TRBV4-3 and TRBJ2-7; D is possibly TRBD2 (5 bases). Germline loops: CDR1 LGHNA, CDR2 YSLEER. With 0 bases removed from V and 0 bases from J, the gap between germline ends came to 9 bases. This CDR3 region has 15 residues. CDR3 nucleotides: TGCGCCAGCAGCCAAGAGGAAGGGAGCTCCTACGAGCAGTACTTC. Its protein is CASSQEEGSSYEQYF.

J is TRBJ2-7 and V is TRBV4-3; 11 bases agree with TRBD2. The CDR3 runs 15 residues. The V gene end was trimmed by 0 bases and the J gene end by 4 bases; junction bases not matched to a gene: 2. The germline CDR1 and CDR2 sequences are LGHNA and YSLEER. The CDR3 nucleotides are TGCGCCAGCAGCCAAGATGGGACTAGCGGATACGAGCAGTACTTC. Translated: CASSQDGTSGYEQYF.

The rearrangement joins TRBV7-3 to TRBJ2-3, with D possibly TRBD1 on 6 matching bases. Per germline, CDR1 SGHTA and CDR2 FQGTGA. V was clipped by 4 bases and J by 2 bases, with 10 bases between them. The CDR3 spans 14 residues. CDR3 DNA sequence: TGTGCCAGCAGCTCCGGGGACAACACAGATACGCAGTATTTT. Its translation: CASSSGDNTDTQYF.

This clone appeared a few times. V is TRBV2 and J is TRBJ1-1, with 8 bases that match TRBD1. The CDR3 runs to 14 residues. Looked up from germline, CDR1 is SNHLY and CDR2 is FYNNEI. V dropped 6 bases and J dropped 4; count of bases not matched to a gene: 7. The CDR3, as DNA: TGTGCCAGCAGCCAAATAACAGGGGGCACTGAAGCTTTCTTT. It encodes CASSQITGGTEAFF.

Only one count was recorded for this clone. Distinct nucleotide sequences in the sample also encode this CDR3. The chain is built from TRBV6-6 and TRBJ2-1; 12 bases are shared with TRBD2. V was pared by 6 bases and J by 7 bases, with 7 bases of the junction left unmatched. The CDR3 length is 15 residues. Germline-derived CDR1 and CDR2 are MNHNY and SVGAGI (reference sequence). The CDR3 bases are TGTGCCAGCAGCCTACTAGCGGGAGGTTCAAATGAGCAGTTCTTC. It translates to CASSLLAGGSNEQFF.

About this clone itself: Germline is not matched at one junction end, which may reflect a read error. The chain is built from TRBV28 and TRBJ2-7; perhaps TRBD2 as D (5 bases). The CDR3 sequence is 14 residues long. Germline-derived CDR1 and CDR2 are MDHEN and SYDVKM. The CDR3 region is CAGSWGGSSYEQYF. The CDR3 nucleotides read TGTGCCGGCAGTTGGGGTGGGAGCTCCTACGAGCAGTACTTC.

This chain connects TRBV28 to TRBJ2-1, with a weak D call TRBD1 (5 bases). Germline values: CDR1 MDHEN, CDR2 SYDVKM. The CDR3 runs 17 residues. V shed 3 bases and J shed 3 bases, with 18 bases lying between them. CDR3 bases: TGTGCCAGCAGTTTTTATGACAGCTCTAACCGCTACAATGAGCAGTTCTTC. Translation gives CASSFYDSSNRYNEQFF.

The V gene is TRBV19, the J gene TRBJ2-7; 10 positions agree with TRBD1. CDR1 and CDR2 from the germline V gene are LNHDA and SQIVND (reference sequence). The CDR3 extends over 14 amino acids. V was clipped by 5 bases and J by 4 bases; unmatched bases: 5. The CDR3 loop reads CASSPGTGEYEQYF. The DNA for the CDR3 is TGTGCCAGTAGTCCCGGGACAGGGGAATACGAGCAGTACTTC.

Only a few counts were recorded for this clone. The chain links TRBV6-1 to TRBJ2-1; 9 bases align to TRBD2. This CDR3 spans 14 amino acids. The germline CDR1 and CDR2 sequences are MNHNS and SASEGT. The J segment lost 9 bases and the V segment lost 7 bases, leaving 10 bases of the junction unmatched. The CDR3 loop reads CASNTGREGSEQFF. The CDR3 region has the DNA TGTGCCAGCAATACGGGGCGGGAGGGCAGTGAGCAGTTCTTC.

The CDR3 bases are TGTGCCAGCAGTGAATATAAAGCGGGGGATCTTCAAGAGACCCAGTACTTC. It yields the protein CASSEYKAGDLQETQYF. This chain links TRBV25-1 with TRBJ2-5; 8 bases map to TRBD2. In germline, CDR1 is MGHDK, CDR2 SYGVNS. The CDR3 spans 17 residues. Losses at the gene ends were 0 bases for V and 2 bases for J; bases not matched to a gene: 8.

A few counts support this clone. The rearrangement joins TRBV6-6 to TRBJ2-7, with D tentatively TRBD1 (6 bases). The length of the CDR3 is 15 residues. Germline V gene sequence: CDR1 MNHNY, CDR2 SVGAGI (reference sequence). Trimming removed 4 bases at V and 0 bases at J, with 13 bases between. The CDR3 sequence is CASSFKPDSSYEQYF. In nucleotides, the CDR3 is TGTGCCAGCAGTTTCAAACCGGACAGCTCCTACGAGCAGTACTTC.

The chain combines TRBV28 with TRBJ1-3; no definite D call. This CDR3 comprises 18 residues. V was shortened by 5 bases and J by 1 base, with 21 bases between the two germline ends. Germline assignment: CDR1 MDHEN and CDR2 SYDVKM. Here the CDR3 DNA reads TGTGCCAGCAGTCTTTCACCGGGAGATAAGTGGTCTGGAAACACCATATATTTT. Its translation is CASSLSPGDKWSGNTIYF.

The chain combines TRBV4-3 with TRBJ1-2, with 7 bases lining up with TRBD1. Germline lookup yields CDR1 LGHNA and CDR2 YSLEER. Trimming at V came to 3 bases and at J to 8 bases, leaving 12 bases not matched to a gene. CDR3 length equals 15 residues. The CDR3 loop reads CASSQNRGVARGYTF. In DNA form, the CDR3 reads TGCGCCAGCAGCCAGAACAGGGGTGTAGCGCGCGGCTACACCTTC.

The genes are TRBV19 and TRBJ2-2; no firm D call. Trimming removed 3 bases from V and 4 bases from J, with 9 bases in between. CDR3 length: 14 amino acids. Germline V gives CDR1 LNHDA, CDR2 SQIVND (reference sequence). CDR3 DNA: TGTGCCAGTAGTATTATGCAGGTCACCGGGGAGCTGTTTTTT. Translation gives CASSIMQVTGELFF.

The sample holds one count of this clone. The chain employs TRBV30 and TRBJ1-5; D is unclear. The V end lost 0 bases, the J end lost 4 bases, and 7 bases lay between the germline ends. This CDR3 contains 13 residues. Germline CDR1 and CDR2: GTSNPN and SVGIG (reference sequence). The CDR3 here is CAWSVLGNQPQHF. For the CDR3, the DNA is TGTGCCTGGAGTGTACTCGGGAATCAGCCCCAGCATTTT.

This clone was observed once. The sample holds other DNA sequences that translate to the same CDR3. The V gene is TRBV14, the J gene TRBJ1-6; D is unclear. Per the germline V gene, CDR1 is SGHDN and CDR2 is FVKESK. The CDR3 has 15 residues. V dropped 5 bases and J dropped 6 bases, with 14 bases sitting between them. The CDR3 loop is CASSSILGGNSPLHF. The DNA for the CDR3 is TGTGCCAGCAGCTCAATACTAGGAGGTAATTCACCCCTCCACTTT.

The V and J genes are TRBV5-5 and TRBJ1-2, with 10 nucleotides matching TRBD1. Looked up from germline, CDR1 is SGHKS and CDR2 is YYEKEE (reference sequence). The CDR3 has 15 amino acids. After removal of 4 bases from V and 7 bases from J, the junction contained 10 bases not matched to a gene. The chain's CDR3 is CASSAGDRGVGGYTF. CDR3 nucleotides: TGTGCCAGCAGCGCCGGGGACAGGGGTGTGGGTGGCTACACCTTC.

The rearrangement uses TRBV2 and TRBJ2-2, with 9 bases fitting TRBD2. Germline CDR1 reads SNHLY; CDR2 reads FYNNEI. V gave up 6 bases and J gave up 3 bases; unmatched junction bases: 5. This CDR3 region has 15 residues. DNA of the CDR3: TGTGCCAGCAGATACTGGACTAGCGACACCGGGGAGCTGTTTTTT. Amino acid sequence: CASRYWTSDTGELFF. Filled out from reference TRBV2 and TRBJ2-2, the complete variable domain reads EPEVTQTPSHQVTQMGQEVILRCVPISNHLYFYWYRQILGQKVEFLVSFYNNEISEKSEIFDDQFSVERPDGSNFTLKIRSTKLEDSAMYFCASRYWTSDTGELFFGEGSRLTVL.

The CDR3 loop reads CASSLSRDSNQPQHF. The CDR3 nucleotides read TGTGCCAGCAGTTTATCGCGGGATAGCAATCAGCCCCAGCATTTT. The chain is built from TRBV27 and TRBJ1-5; D remains ambiguous. The CDR3 contains 15 residues. Germline assignment: CDR1 MNHEY and CDR2 SMNVEV (reference sequence). With 0 bases removed from V and 0 bases from J, the gap between germline ends came to 6 bases.

The V gene is TRBV6-6, the J gene TRBJ1-1; D ambiguous. The CDR3 consists of 13 residues. V dropped 2 bases and J dropped 4 bases, with 8 bases sitting between them. Germline V CDR1 and CDR2: MNHNY, SVGAGI (reference sequence). CDR3 DNA sequence: TGTGCCAGCAGTTACAGAGCCGCCACTGAAGCTTTCTTT. Its protein is CASSYRAATEAFF.